Listed below are T cell receptor beta chains from one sample, sequenced in a study of OX40 agonist ivuxolimab in advanced cancers. TCRdb's copy holds only in-frame clones and misses some; the assay was immunoSEQ multiplex PCR. The sample carries around 64,000 clones, roughly 80% recorded once. This specimen consisted of CD4+ or CD8+ T cells sorted from blood, obtained in a trial of the OX40 agonist ivuxolimab. The origin of the receptors is an adult with an advanced solid tumor such as melanoma, head and neck, liver or kidney cancer. CDR3s include the opening cysteine and the closing phenylalanine or tryptophan. The order of the fields is J gene, V gene, CDR3 protein.

j_gene: TRBJ2-1
v_gene: TRBV12-5
CDR3aa: CASGLVRGVYNEQFF

j_gene: TRBJ1-2
v_gene: TRBV7-2
CDR3aa: CASSLPPRDYGYTF

j_gene: TRBJ1-2
v_gene: TRBV5-1
CDR3aa: CASSPRGETGRGYTF

j_gene: TRBJ2-2
v_gene: TRBV6-5
CDR3aa: CASSYPAAGELFF

j_gene: TRBJ2-7
v_gene: TRBV10-3
CDR3aa: CATHSGSYEQYF

j_gene: TRBJ2-5
v_gene: TRBV9
CDR3aa: CASSGQETQYF

j_gene: TRBJ2-7
v_gene: TRBV6-6
CDR3aa: CASSGTGNSYEQYF

j_gene: TRBJ1-1
v_gene: TRBV2
CDR3aa: CASRRQGANRGTEAFF

j_gene: TRBJ2-3
v_gene: TRBV7-9
CDR3aa: CASSLKPKDTQYF

j_gene: TRBJ1-5
v_gene: TRBV6-1
CDR3aa: CASSEKRGFGNQPQHF

j_gene: TRBJ1-4
v_gene: TRBV7-6
CDR3aa: CASSLGSHLNEKLFF

j_gene: TRBJ1-2
v_gene: TRBV4-1
CDR3aa: CASSQTGTLNYGYTF

j_gene: TRBJ1-3
v_gene: TRBV6-1
CDR3aa: CASSPSGNTIYF

j_gene: TRBJ1-5
v_gene: TRBV5-5
CDR3aa: CASSLRTEQPQHF

j_gene: TRBJ1-1
v_gene: TRBV6-6
CDR3aa: CASSSQGGRAFF

j_gene: TRBJ2-7
v_gene: TRBV6-5
CDR3aa: CASSSGSLLTYEQYF

j_gene: TRBJ1-1
v_gene: TRBV6-1
CDR3aa: CASGQGNTEAFF

j_gene: TRBJ2-2
v_gene: TRBV9
CDR3aa: CASSVVQGSTGELFF

j_gene: TRBJ2-1
v_gene: TRBV4-3
CDR3aa: CASSQGSTSTSNEQFF

j_gene: TRBJ2-2
v_gene: TRBV5-8
CDR3aa: CASSLAGIQNTGELFF

j_gene: TRBJ2-1
v_gene: TRBV19
CDR3aa: CASSIEAGPGYNEQFF

j_gene: TRBJ2-4
v_gene: TRBV6-1
CDR3aa: CASTFGSYIQYF